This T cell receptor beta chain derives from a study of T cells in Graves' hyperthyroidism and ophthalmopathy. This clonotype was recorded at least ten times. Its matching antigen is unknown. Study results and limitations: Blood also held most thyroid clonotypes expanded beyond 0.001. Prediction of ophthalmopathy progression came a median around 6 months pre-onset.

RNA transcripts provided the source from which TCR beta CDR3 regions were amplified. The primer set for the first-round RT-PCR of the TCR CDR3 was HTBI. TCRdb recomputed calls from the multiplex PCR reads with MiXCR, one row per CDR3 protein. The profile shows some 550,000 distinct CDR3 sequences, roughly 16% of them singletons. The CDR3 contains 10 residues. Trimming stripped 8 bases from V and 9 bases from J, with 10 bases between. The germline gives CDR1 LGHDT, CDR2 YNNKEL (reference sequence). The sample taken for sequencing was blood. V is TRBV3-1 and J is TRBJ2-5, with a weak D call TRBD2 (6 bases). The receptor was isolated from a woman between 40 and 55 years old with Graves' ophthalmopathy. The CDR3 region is CASGPGAQYF. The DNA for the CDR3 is TGTGCCAGCGGTCCGGGGGCCCAGTACTTC.